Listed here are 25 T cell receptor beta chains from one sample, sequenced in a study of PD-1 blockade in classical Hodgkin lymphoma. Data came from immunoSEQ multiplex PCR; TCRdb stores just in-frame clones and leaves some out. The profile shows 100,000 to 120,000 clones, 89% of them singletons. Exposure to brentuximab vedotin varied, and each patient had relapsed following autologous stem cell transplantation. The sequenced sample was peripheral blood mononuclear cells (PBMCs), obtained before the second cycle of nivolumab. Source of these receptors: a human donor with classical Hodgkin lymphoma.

The CDR3 region is CASSLWSQSGLHEQFF. The CDR3 DNA reads as TGTGCCAGCAGCTTATGGAGCCAGTCGGGTCTCCATGAGCAGTTCTTC. The chain is built from TRBV7-9 and TRBJ2-1; D unclear. CDR1 is SEHNR, CDR2 FQNEAQ, per germline (reference sequence). CDR3 length equals 16 residues. Between the trimmed V and J ends, which lost 2 bases and 8 bases, there was a span of 19 bases.

CDR3 sequence (DNA): TGCAGTGCTGAGCGGAATGAAAAACTGTTTTTT. Translated, it gives CSAERNEKLFF. The chain joins TRBV20-1 to TRBJ1-4, with D hard to call. The V gene lost 5 bases and the J gene lost 5 bases, with 6 bases spanning the gap. CDR3 length equals 11 residues. Germline CDR1 and CDR2: DFQATT and SNEGSKA (reference sequence).

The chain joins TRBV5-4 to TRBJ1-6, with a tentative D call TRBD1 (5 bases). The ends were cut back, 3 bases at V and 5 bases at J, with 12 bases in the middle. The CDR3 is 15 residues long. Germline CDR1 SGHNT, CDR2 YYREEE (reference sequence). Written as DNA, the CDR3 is TGTGCCAGCAGCTCGGGACCGTCGGATAATTCACCCCTCCACTTT. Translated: CASSSGPSDNSPLHF.

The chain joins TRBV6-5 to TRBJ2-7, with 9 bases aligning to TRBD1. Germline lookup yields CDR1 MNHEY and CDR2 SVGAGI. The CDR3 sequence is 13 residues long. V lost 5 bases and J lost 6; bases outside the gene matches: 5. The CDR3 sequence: CASSRDRAGEQYF. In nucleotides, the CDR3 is TGTGCCAGCAGTCGGGACAGGGCGGGCGAGCAGTACTTC.

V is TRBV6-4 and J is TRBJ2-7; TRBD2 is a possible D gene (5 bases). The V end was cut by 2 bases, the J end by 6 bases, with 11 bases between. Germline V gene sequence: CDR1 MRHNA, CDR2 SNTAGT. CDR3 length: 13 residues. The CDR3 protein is CASSDIEGSEQYF. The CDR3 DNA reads TGTGCCAGCAGTGACATAGAGGGATCCGAGCAGTACTTC.

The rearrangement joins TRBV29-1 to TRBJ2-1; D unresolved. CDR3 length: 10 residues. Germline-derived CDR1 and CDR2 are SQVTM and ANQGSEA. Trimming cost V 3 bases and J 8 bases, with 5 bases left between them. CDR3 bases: TGCAGCGTTGACAGCTATGAGCAGTTCTTC. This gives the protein CSVDSYEQFF.

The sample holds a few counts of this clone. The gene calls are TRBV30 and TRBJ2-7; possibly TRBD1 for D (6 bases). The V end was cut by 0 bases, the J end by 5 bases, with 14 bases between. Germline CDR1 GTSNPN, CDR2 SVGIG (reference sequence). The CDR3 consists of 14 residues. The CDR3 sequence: CAWSVGQGINEQYF. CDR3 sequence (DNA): TGTGCCTGGAGTGTCGGTCAGGGGATTAACGAGCAGTACTTC.

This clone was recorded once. The CDR3: CASSEVGELFF. Written as DNA, the CDR3 is TGTGCCAGCAGTGAAGTAGGGGAGCTGTTTTTT. The rearrangement uses TRBV6-1 and TRBJ2-2; D is uncertain. CDR1 MNHNS and CDR2 SASEGT come from the germline V gene. This CDR3 is 11 amino acids long. V lost 1 base and J lost 8, with 2 bases in between.

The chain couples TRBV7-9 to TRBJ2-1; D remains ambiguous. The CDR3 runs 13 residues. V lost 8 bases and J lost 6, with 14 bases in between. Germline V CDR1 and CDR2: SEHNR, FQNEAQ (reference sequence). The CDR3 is CASGVGRTNEQFF. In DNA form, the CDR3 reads TGTGCCAGCGGCGTCGGTCGGACCAATGAGCAGTTCTTC.

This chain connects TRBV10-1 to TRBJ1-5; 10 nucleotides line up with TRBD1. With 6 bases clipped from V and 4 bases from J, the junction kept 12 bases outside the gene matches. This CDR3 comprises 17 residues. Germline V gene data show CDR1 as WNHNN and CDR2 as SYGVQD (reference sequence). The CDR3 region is CASSRWKRTGGNQPQHF. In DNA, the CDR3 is TGCGCCAGCAGCCGATGGAAAAGGACAGGGGGAAATCAGCCCCAGCATTTT.

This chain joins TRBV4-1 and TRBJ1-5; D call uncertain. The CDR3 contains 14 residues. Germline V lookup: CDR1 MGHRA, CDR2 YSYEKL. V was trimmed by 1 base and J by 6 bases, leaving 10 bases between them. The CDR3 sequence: CASSQVAGGQPQHF. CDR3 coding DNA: TGCGCCAGCAGCCAAGTGGCAGGCGGTCAGCCCCAGCATTTT.

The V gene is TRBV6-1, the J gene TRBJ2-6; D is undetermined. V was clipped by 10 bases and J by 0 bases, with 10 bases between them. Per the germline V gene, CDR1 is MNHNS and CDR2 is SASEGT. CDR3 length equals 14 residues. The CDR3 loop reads CATLYASGANVLTF. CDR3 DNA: TGTGCCACCCTTTACGCCTCTGGGGCCAACGTCCTGACTTTC.

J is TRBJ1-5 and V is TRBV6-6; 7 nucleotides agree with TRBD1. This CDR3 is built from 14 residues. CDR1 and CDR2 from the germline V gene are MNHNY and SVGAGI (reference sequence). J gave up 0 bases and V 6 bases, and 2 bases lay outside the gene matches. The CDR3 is CASRGQNSNQPQHF. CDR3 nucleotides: TGTGCCAGCAGGGGACAGAATAGCAATCAGCCCCAGCATTTT.

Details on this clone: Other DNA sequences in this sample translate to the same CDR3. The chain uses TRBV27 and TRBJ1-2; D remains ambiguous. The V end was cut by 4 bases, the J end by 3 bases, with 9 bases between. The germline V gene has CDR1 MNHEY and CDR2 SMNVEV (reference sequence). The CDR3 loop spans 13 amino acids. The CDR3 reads CASSSEGYYGYTF. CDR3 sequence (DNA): TGTGCCAGCAGTTCCGAAGGATACTATGGCTACACCTTC.

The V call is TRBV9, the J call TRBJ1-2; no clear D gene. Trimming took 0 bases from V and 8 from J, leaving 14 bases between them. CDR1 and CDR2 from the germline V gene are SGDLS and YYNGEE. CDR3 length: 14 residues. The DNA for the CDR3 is TGTGCCAGCAGCGTAGCTACGGGCACTAGGGGCTACACCTTC. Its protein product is CASSVATGTRGYTF.

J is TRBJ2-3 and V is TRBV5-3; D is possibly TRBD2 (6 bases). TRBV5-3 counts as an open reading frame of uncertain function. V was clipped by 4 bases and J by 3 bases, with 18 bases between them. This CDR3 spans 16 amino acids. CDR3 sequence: CARSPNTGGWTDTQYF. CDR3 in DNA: TGTGCCAGAAGCCCAAATACTGGAGGGTGGACAGATACGCAGTATTTT.

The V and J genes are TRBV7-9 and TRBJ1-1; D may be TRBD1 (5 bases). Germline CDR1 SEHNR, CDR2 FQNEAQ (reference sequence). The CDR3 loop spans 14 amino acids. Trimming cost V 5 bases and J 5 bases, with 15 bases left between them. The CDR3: CASSRITRGTEAFF. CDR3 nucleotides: TGTGCCAGCAGCCGAATTACTCGGGGGACTGAAGCTTTCTTT.

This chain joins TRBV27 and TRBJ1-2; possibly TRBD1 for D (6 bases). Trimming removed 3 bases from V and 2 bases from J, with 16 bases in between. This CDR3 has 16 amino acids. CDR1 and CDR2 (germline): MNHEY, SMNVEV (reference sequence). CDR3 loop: CASSFGQWASNYGYTF. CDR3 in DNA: TGTGCCAGCAGTTTTGGACAGTGGGCCTCCAACTATGGCTACACCTTC.

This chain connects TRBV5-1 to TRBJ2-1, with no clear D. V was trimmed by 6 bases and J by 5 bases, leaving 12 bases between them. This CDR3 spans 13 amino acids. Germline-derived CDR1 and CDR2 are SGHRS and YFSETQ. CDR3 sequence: CASNRPNDNEQFF. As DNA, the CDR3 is TGCGCCAGCAATCGGCCGAATGACAATGAGCAGTTCTTC.

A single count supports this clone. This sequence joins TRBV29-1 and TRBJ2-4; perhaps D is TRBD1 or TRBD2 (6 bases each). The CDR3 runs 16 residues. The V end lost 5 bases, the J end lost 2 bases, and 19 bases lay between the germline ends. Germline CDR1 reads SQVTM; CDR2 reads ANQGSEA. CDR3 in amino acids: CSVLGGFGRPKNIQYF. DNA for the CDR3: TGCAGCGTTTTAGGGGGGTTCGGTCGACCCAAAAACATTCAGTACTTC.

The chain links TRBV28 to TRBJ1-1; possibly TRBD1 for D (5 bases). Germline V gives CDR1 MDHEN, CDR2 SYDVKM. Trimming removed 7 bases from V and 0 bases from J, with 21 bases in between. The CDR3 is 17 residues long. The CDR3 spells CASTFPIGTGMNTEAFF. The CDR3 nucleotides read TGTGCCAGCACATTCCCGATCGGTACAGGCATGAACACTGAAGCTTTCTTT.

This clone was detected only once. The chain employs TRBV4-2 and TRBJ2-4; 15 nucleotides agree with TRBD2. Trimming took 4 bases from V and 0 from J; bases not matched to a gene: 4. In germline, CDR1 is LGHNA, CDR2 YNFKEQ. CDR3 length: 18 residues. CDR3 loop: CASSPGLAGGLAKNIQYF. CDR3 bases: TGTGCCAGCAGCCCGGGACTAGCGGGAGGCCTAGCCAAAAACATTCAGTACTTC.

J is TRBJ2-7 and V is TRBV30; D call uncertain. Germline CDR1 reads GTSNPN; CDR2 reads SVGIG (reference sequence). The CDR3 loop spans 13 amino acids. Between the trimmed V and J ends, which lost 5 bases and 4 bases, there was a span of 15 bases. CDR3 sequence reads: CAWGQRSTYEQYF. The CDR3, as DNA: TGTGCCTGGGGGCAGAGGTCCACGTACGAGCAGTACTTC. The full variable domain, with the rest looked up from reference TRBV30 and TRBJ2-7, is SQTIHQWPATLVQPVGSPLSLECTVEGTSNPNLYWYRQAAGRGLQLLFYSVGIGQISSEVPQNLSASRPQDRQFILSSKKLLLSDSGFYLCAWGQRSTYEQYFGPGTRLTVT.

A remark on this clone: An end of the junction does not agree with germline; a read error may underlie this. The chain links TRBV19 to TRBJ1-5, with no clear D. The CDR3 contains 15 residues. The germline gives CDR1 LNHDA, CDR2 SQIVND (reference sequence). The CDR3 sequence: CASSIDPSRNQPQHF. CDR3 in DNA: TGTGCCAGTAGTATAGACCCGAGCCGCAACCAGCCCCAGCATTTT.

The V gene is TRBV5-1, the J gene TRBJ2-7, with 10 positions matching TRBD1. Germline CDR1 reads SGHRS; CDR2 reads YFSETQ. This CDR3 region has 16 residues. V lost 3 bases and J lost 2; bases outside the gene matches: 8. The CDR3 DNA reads TGCGCCAGCAGCTCTCTTCCGGGACAGGGGACCTACGAGCAGTACTTC. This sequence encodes CASSSLPGQGTYEQYF.